This T cell receptor beta chain stems from a study of T cell clonotyping in hematopoietic cell transplantation. General study results and limits: CD4 and CD8 repertoire contributions could not be separated without sorting.

Turning to this clone: The antigen remains undetermined.

The time point is: recipient sample about 28 days before transplant, after cytoreduction. Blood collection times were about day -28 and days 30, 100, 180 posttransplant. Using immunoSEQ multiplex PCR, the repertoire was profiled, and TCRdb retains in-frame clones only, with some absent. The table has fewer than 20,000 clones, roughly 93% seen once; the top ten hold 1.5% to 2%. V dropped 4 bases and J dropped 6 bases, with 21 bases sitting between them. Per the germline V gene, CDR1 is MDHEN and CDR2 is SYDVKM. The CDR3 has 16 residues. Sequenced here: peripheral blood mononuclear cells, sampled before stem cell transplant. This sequence joins TRBV28 and TRBJ1-2; D is unclear. The source of this sequence is a man in his late teens or twenties with biphenotypic leukemia. Some clones in this sample may be carry-over from other donors' samples. Written as DNA, the CDR3 is TGTGCCAGCAGTTATCCGCAACCTGGCGAATTGGATGGCTACACCTTC. Translating gives CASSYPQPGELDGYTF.